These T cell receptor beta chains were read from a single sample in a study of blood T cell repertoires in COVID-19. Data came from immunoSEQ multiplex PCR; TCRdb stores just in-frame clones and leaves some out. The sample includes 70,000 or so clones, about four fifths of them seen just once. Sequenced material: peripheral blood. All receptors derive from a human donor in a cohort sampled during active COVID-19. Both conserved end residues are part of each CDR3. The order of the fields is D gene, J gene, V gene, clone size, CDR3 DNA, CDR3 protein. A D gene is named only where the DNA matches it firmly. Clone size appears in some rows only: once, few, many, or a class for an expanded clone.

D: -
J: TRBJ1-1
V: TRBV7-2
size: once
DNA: TGTGCCAGCAGCTTAGAACCGGGTCCGAGGACTGAAGCTTTCTTT
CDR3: CASSLEPGPRTEAFF

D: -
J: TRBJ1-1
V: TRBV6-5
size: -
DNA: TGTGCCAGCAGTTTAGAAGGAGCGGGGACTGAAGCTTTCTTT
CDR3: CASSLEGAGTEAFF

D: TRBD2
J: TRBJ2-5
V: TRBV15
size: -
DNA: TGTGCCACCAGCAGGGTCGGGGGGAGGGAGACCCAGTACTTC
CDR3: CATSRVGGRETQYF

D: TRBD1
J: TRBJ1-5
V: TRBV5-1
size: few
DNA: TGCGCCAGCAGCCGGACAGGGAGTCAGCCCCAGCATTTT
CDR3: CASSRTGSQPQHF

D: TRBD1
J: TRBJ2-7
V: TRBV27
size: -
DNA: TGTGCCAGCAGGACAGGGGGGAGAGAGCAGTACTTC
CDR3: CASRTGGREQYF

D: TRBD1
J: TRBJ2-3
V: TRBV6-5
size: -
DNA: TGTGCCAGCATCAGACAGGGGGGAGGCGGAGATACGCAGTATTTT
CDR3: CASIRQGGGGDTQYF

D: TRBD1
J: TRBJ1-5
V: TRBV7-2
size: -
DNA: TGTGCCAGCAGCTCCGGACAGGGTAGTCAGCCCCAGCATTTT
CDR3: CASSSGQGSQPQHF

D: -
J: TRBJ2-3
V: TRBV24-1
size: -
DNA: TGTGCCACCAGTGATTTGGGCACCGGGGTCACAGATACGCAGTATTTT
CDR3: CATSDLGTGVTDTQYF

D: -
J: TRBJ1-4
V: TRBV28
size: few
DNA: TGTGCCAGCCTCATGCGGGGGGCAGGTAATGAAAAACTGTTTTTT
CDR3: CASLMRGAGNEKLFF

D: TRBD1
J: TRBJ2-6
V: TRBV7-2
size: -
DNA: TGTGCCAGCAGCTCCCCAGCAGGGGGAAGGGGTGGGGCCAACGTCCTGACTTTC
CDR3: CASSSPAGGRGGANVLTF

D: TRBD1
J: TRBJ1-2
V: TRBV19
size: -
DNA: TGTGCCAGTAGTATGCTCGCAGGGGGCTACTATGGCTACACCTTC
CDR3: CASSMLAGGYYGYTF

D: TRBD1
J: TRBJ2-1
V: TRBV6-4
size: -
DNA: TGTGCCAGCAGTGGAGACCCCGGGACAGGTCCTAATGAGCAGTTCTTC
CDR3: CASSGDPGTGPNEQFF

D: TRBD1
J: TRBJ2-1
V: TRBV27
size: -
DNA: TGTGCCAGCAGTCAGGGGACAGCACACAATGAGCAGTTCTTC
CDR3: CASSQGTAHNEQFF

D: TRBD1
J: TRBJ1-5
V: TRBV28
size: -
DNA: TGTGCCAGCATTGGGACAGATAGCAATCAGCCCCAGCATTTT
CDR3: CASIGTDSNQPQHF

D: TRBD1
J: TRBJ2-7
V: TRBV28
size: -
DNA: TGTGCCAGCAGGACCGGGACAGGGACTTACTACGAGCAGTACTTC
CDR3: CASRTGTGTYYEQYF

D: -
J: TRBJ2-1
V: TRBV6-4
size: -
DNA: TGTGCCAGCAGTCCGGAGGGGAGCTCCTACAATGAGCAGTTCTTC
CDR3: CASSPEGSSYNEQFF

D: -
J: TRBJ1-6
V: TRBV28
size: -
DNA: TGTGCCAGCAGTCCTTACGGGACACCAGATCCACCCCTCCACTTT
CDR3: CASSPYGTPDPPLHF

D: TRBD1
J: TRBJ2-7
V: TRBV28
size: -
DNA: TGTGCCAGCAGGCCAGGGGGTACCTACGAGCAGTACTTC
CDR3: CASRPGGTYEQYF

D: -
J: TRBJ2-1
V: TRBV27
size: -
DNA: TGTGCCAGCAGCCCGGGACTTTACAATGAGCAGTTCTTC
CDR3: CASSPGLYNEQFF

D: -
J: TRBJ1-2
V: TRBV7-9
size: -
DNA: TGTGCCAGCAGCTTGAATCGAGGGTATGGCTACACCTTC
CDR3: CASSLNRGYGYTF

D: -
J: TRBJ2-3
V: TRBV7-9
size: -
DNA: TGTGCCAGCAGCTCCGTCGGGGCGCAGTATTTT
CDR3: CASSSVGAQYF

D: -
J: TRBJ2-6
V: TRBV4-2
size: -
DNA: TGTGCCAGCAGCCAAGATATTAATGGGGCCAACGTCCTGACTTTC
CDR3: CASSQDINGANVLTF

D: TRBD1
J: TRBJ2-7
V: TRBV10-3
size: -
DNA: TGTGCCATCAGCGCGGGACAGGGGGCCTACGAGCAGTACTTC
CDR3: CAISAGQGAYEQYF

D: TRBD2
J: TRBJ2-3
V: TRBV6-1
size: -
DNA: TGTGCCAGCAGTGAAGGGGGGACTAGCGGGATCTACAGCACAGATACGCAGTATTTT
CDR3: CASSEGGTSGIYSTDTQYF

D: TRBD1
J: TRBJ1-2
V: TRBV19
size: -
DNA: TGTGCCAGTAGTGCCGGGACAGGGTATGGCTACACCTTC
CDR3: CASSAGTGYGYTF

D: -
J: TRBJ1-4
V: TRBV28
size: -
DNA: TGTGCCAGCACCCCTGCCGAGGAGCGGGAAAAACTGTTTTTT
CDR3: CASTPAEEREKLFF

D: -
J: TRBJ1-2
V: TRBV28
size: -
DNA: TGTGCCAGCAGTTTAGGGGCAGGCTTAGCTAACTATGGCTACACCTTC
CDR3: CASSLGAGLANYGYTF

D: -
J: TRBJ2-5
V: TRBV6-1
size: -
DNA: TGTGCCAGCAGTGAAGCAGGAGCGGGTCCCCAAGAGACCCAGTACTTC
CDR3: CASSEAGAGPQETQYF

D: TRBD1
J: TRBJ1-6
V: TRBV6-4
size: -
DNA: TGTGCCAGCAGTGCCGGGACAGAGAATTCACCCCTCCACTTT
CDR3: CASSAGTENSPLHF

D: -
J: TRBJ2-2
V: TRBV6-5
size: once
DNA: TGTGCCAGCACCCCGGGGAACACCGGGGAGCTGTTTTTT
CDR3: CASTPGNTGELFF

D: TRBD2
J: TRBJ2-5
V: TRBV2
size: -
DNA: TGTGCCAGCAGTGAGACTAGCGGGGGGAAAGAGACCCAGTACTTC
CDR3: CASSETSGGKETQYF

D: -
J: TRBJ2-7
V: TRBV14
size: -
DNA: TGTGCCAGCAGCCCTTGGGACACATACGAGCAGTACTTC
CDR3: CASSPWDTYEQYF

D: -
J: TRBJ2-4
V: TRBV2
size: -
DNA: TGTGCCAGCATAAGGAGCGGGTTAGCCAAAAACATTCAGTACTTC
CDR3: CASIRSGLAKNIQYF

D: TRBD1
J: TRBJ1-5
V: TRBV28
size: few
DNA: TGTGCCAGCAGTGTCCTCTGGACAGGGGGCAATCAGCCCCAGCATTTT
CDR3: CASSVLWTGGNQPQHF

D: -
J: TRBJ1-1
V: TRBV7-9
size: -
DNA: TGTGCCAGCAGCTTAGGAGAAAACAGGGAAGCTTTCTTT
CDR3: CASSLGENREAFF

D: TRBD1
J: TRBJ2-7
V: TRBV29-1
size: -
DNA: TGCAGCGTTCAGGGACAGGTCTACGAGCAGTACTTC
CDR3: CSVQGQVYEQYF

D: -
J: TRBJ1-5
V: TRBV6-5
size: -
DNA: TGTGCCAGCAGTTCCCCCGGGGGTGGGCAGCCCCAGCATTTT
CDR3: CASSSPGGGQPQHF

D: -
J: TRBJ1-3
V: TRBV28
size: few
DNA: TGTGCCAGCAGGCAGGGTCACACCATATATTTT
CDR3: CASRQGHTIYF

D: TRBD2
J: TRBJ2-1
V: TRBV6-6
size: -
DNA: TGTGCCACCGCTCCCGGACTAGCGGTTAACAATGAGCAGTTCTTC
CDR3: CATAPGLAVNNEQFF

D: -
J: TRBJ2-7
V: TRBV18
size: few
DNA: TGTGCCAGCTCCCCGAGAGTGGAGGAGCAGTACTTC
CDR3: CASSPRVEEQYF

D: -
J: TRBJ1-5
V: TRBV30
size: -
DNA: TGTGCCTGGGCCGAGACTTACAATCAGCCCCAGCATTTT
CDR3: CAWAETYNQPQHF

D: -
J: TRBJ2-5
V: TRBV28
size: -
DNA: TGTGCCAGCGGGGGCGGGCGGAAAGAGACCCAGTACTTC
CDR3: CASGGGRKETQYF

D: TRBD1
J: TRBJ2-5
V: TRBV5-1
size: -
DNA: TGCGCCAGCAGCTTGGTGGGACAGTACCAAGAGACCCAGTACTTC
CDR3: CASSLVGQYQETQYF

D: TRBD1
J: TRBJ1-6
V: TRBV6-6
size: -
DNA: TGTGCCAGCAGTCCCGACAGGGCTACCCCACCCTATAATTCACCCCTCCACTTT
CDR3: CASSPDRATPPYNSPLHF

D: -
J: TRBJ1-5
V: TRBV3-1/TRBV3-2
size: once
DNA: TGTGCCAGCAGCCCCCGGCCCTTAGGAGGCAATCAGCCCCAGCATTTT
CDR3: CASSPRPLGGNQPQHF

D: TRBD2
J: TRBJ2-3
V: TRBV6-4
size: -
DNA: TGTGCCAGCAGTGACTCGGCGGGAGGTTCCACAGATACGCAGTATTTT
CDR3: CASSDSAGGSTDTQYF

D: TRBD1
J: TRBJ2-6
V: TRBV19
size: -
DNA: TGTGCCAGTAGTCCCACAGGGGGCTCTGGGGCCAACGTCCTGACTTTC
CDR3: CASSPTGGSGANVLTF

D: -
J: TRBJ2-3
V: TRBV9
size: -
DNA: TGTGCCAGCAGCGCCACAGTCACAGATACGCAGTATTTT
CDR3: CASSATVTDTQYF

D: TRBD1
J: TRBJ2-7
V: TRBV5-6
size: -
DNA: TGTGCCAGCAGCGCCGGGACAGGGGGTGGGGAGCAGTACTTC
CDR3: CASSAGTGGGEQYF

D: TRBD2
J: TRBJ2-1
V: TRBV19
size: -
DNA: TGTGCCAGTAGTACTAGATCGCTAGCGGGGTTACAGTTCTTC
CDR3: CASSTRSLAGLQFF

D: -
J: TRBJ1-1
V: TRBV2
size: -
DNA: TGTGCCAGCAGGTGGGCTGGGAACACTGAAGCTTTCTTT
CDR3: CASRWAGNTEAFF

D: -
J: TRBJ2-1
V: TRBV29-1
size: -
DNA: TGCAGCGTTGAAACGTTGGCGGTCCTGTTCTTC
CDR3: CSVETLAVLFF

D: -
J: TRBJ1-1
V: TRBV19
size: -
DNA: TGTGCCAGTAGCCCTTCGCCAGGGAGGACTGAAGCTTTCTTT
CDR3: CASSPSPGRTEAFF